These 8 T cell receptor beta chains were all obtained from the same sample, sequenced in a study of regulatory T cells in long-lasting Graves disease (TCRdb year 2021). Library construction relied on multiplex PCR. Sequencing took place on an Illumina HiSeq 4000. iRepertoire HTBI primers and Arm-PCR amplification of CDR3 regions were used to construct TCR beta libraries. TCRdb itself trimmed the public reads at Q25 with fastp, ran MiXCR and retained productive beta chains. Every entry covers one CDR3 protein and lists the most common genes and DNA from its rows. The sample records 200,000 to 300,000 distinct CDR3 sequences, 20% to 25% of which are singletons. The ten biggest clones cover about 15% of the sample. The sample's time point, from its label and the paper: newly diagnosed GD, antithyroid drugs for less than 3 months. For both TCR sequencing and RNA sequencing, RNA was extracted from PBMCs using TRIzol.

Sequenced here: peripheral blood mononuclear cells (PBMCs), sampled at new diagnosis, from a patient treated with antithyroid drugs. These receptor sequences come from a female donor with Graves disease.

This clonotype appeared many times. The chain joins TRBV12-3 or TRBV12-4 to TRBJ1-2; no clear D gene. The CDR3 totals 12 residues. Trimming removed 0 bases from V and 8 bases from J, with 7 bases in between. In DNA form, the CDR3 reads TGTGCCAGCAGTTTAGCAGGGTGGGGCTACACCTTC. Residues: CASSLAGWGYTF.

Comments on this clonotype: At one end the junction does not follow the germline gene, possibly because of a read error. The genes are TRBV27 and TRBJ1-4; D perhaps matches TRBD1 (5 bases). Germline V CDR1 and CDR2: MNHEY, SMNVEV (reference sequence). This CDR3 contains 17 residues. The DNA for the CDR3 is TGTGCCAGCAGTTCGAATCGGGGGGGGACGCGGACTGAAAAACTGTCTTTT. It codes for CASSSNRGGTRTEKLSF.

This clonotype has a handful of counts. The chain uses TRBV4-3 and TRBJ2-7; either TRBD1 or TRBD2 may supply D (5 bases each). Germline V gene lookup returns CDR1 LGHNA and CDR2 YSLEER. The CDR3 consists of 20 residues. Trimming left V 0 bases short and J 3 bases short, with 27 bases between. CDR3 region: CASSQDPPGRDGGWFYEQYF. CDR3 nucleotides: TGCGCCAGCAGCCAAGATCCCCCTGGCCGGGACGGCGGTTGGTTCTACGAGCAGTACTTC.

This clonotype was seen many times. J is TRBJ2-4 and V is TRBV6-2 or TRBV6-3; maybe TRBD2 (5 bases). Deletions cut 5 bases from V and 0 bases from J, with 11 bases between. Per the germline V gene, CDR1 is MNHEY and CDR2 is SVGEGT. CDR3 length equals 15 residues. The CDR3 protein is CASSGSKVAKNIQYF. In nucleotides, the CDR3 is TGTGCCAGCAGTGGGAGTAAGGTAGCCAAAAACATTCAGTACTTC.

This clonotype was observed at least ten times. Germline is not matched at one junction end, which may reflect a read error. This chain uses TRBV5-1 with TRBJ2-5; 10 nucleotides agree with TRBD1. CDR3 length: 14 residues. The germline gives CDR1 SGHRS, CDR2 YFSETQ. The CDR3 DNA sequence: TGTGCCAGCAGCCTTGGACAGGGGGAAGAGACCCAGTACTTC. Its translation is CASSLGQGEETQYF.

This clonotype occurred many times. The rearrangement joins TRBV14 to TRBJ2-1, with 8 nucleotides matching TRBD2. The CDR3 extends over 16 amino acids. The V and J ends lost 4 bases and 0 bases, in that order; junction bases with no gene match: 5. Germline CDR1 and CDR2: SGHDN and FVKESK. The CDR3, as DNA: TGTGCCAGCAGCCCCTTTAGCGGGAACTCCTACAATGAGCAGTTCTTC. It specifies CASSPFSGNSYNEQFF.

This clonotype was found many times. In DNA form, the CDR3 reads TGTGCCAGCAGCCCAGAGGCAGGGTATTCACCCCTCCACTTT. As protein: CASSPEAGYSPLHF. This rearrangement joins TRBV9 to TRBJ1-6; D possibly corresponds to TRBD1 (5 bases). The ends were cut back, 4 bases at V and 8 bases at J, with 13 bases in the middle. This CDR3 has 14 residues. Germline V gives CDR1 SGDLS, CDR2 YYNGEE.

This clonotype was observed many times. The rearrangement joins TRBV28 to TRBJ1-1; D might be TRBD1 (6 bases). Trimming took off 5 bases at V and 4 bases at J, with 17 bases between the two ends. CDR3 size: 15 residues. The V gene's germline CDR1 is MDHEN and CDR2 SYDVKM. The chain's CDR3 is CASSHPRGGSTEAFF. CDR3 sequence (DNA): TGTGCCAGCAGTCACCCCAGGGGTGGGAGCACTGAAGCTTTCTTT. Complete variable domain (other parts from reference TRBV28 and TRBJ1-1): DVKVTQSSRYLVKRTGEKVFLECVQDMDHENMFWYRQDPGLGLRLIYFSYDVKMKEKGDIPEGYSVSREKKERFSLILESASTNQTSMYLCASSHPRGGSTEAFFGQGTRLTVV.